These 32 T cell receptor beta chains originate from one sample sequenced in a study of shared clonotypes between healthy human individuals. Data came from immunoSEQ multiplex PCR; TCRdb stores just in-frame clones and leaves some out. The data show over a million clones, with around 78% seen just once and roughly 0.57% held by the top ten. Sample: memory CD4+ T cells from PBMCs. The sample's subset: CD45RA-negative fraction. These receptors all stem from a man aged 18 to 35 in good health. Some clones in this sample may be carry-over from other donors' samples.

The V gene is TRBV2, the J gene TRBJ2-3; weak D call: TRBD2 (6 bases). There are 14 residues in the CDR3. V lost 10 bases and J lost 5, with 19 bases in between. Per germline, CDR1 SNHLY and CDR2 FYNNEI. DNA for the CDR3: TGTGCCACCAAACAGCGGGTGGACAAAGATACGCAGTATTTT. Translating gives CATKQRVDKDTQYF.

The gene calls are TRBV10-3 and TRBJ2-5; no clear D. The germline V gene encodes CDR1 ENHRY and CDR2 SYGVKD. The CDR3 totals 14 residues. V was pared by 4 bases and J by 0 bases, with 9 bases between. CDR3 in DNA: TGTGCCATCAGTGTAACACGAAACCAAGAGACCCAGTACTTC. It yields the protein CAISVTRNQETQYF.

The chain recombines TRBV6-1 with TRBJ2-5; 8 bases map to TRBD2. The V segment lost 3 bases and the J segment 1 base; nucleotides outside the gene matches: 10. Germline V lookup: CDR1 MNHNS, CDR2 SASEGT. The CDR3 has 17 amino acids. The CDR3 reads CASSEGAGATLQETQYF. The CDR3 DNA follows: TGTGCCAGCAGTGAGGGAGCGGGAGCCACCCTCCAAGAGACCCAGTACTTC.

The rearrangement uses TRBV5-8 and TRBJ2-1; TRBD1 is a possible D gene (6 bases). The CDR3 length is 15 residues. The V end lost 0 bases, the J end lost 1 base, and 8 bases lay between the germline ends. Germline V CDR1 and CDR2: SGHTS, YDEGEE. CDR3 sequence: CASSLVQGSYNEQFF. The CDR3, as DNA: TGTGCCAGCAGCTTGGTCCAGGGGTCCTACAATGAGCAGTTCTTC. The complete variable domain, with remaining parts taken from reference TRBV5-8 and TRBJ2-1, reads EAGVTQSPTHLIKTRGQQATLRCSPISGHTSVYWYQQALGLGLQFLLWYDEGEERNRGNFPPRFSGRQFPNYSSELNVNALELEDSALYLCASSLVQGSYNEQFFGPGTRLTVL.

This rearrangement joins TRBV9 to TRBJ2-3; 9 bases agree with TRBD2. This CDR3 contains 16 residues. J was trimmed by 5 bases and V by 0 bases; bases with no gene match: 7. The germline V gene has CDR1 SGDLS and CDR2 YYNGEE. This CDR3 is CASSVAGGRGLDTQYF. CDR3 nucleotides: TGTGCCAGCAGCGTAGCTGGCGGGAGGGGATTAGATACGCAGTATTTT. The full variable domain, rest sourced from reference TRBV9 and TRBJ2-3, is DSGVTQTPKHLITATGQRVTLRCSPRSGDLSVYWYQQSLDQGLQFLIQYYNGEERAKGNILERFSAQQFPDLHSELNLSSLELGDSALYFCASSVAGGRGLDTQYFGPGTRLTVL.

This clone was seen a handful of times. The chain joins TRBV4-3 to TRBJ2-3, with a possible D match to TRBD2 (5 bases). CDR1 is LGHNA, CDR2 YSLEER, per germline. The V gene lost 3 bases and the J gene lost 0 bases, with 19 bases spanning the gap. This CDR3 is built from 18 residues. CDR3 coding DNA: TGCGCCAGCAGCCAGGCCGGGGAGTCCCTTCACAGCACAGATACGCAGTATTTT. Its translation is CASSQAGESLHSTDTQYF.

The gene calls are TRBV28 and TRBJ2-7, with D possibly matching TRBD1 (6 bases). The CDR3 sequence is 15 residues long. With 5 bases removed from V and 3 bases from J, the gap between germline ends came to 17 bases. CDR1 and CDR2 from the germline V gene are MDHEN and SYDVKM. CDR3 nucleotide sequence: TGTGCCAGCAGTGTACTACAGGGACCTAACTACGAGCAGTACTTC. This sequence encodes CASSVLQGPNYEQYF.

In DNA, the CDR3 is TGTGCCAGCAGCCCGGACAGGGCGAGCTATGGCTACACCTTC. Translating it yields CASSPDRASYGYTF. This chain joins TRBV6-4 and TRBJ1-2; TRBD1 agrees at 8 bases. Looked up from germline, CDR1 is MRHNA and CDR2 is SNTAGT. This CDR3 has 14 amino acids. Trimming removed 6 bases from V and 4 bases from J; junction bases left unmatched: 7.

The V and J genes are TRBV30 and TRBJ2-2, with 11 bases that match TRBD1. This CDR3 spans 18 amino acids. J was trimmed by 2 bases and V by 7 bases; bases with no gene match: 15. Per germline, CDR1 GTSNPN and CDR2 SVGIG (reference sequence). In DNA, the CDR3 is TGTGCCTCCCAACACCTATACCGGACAGGGGGCAACACCGGGGAGCTGTTTTTT. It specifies CASQHLYRTGGNTGELFF.

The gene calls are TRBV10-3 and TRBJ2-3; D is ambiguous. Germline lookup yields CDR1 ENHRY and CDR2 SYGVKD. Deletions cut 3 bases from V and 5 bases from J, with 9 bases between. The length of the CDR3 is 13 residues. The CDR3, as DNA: TGTGCCATCAGTGATTTCGGTCAAGATACGCAGTATTTT. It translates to CAISDFGQDTQYF.

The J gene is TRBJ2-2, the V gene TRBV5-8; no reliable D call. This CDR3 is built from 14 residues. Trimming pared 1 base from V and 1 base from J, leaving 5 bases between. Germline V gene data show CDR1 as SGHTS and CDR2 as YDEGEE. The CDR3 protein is CASSLWENTGELFF. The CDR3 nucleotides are TGTGCCAGCAGCTTGTGGGAGAACACCGGGGAGCTGTTTTTT.

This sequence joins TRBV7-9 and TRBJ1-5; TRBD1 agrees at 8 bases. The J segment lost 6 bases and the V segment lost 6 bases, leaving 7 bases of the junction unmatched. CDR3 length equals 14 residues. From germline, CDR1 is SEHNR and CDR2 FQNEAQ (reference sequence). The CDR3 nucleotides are TGTGCCAGCAGTTACGGACAGGGAACTCAGCCCCAGCATTTT. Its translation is CASSYGQGTQPQHF. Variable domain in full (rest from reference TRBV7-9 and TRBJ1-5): DTGVSQNPRHKITKRGQNVTFRCDPISEHNRLYWYRQTLGQGPEFLTYFQNEAQLEKSRLLSDRFSAERPKGSFSTLEIQRTEQGDSAMYLCASSYGQGTQPQHFGDGTRLSIL.

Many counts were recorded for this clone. The CDR3 protein is CASSEATGVQPQHF. The DNA of the CDR3 is TGTGCCAGCAGTGAAGCCACAGGAGTTCAGCCCCAGCATTTT. V usage is TRBV6-1 and J usage is TRBJ1-5, with D perhaps matching TRBD1 (5 bases). This CDR3 is built from 14 residues. Trimming pared 0 bases from V and 6 bases from J, leaving 9 bases between. Germline CDR1 reads MNHNS; CDR2 reads SASEGT.

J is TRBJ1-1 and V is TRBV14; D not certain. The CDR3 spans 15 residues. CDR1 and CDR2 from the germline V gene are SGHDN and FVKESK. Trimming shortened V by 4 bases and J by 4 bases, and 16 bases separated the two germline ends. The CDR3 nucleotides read TGTGCCAGCAGCCCCATGGTCGGTCTGGGCACTGAAGCTTTCTTT. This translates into CASSPMVGLGTEAFF.

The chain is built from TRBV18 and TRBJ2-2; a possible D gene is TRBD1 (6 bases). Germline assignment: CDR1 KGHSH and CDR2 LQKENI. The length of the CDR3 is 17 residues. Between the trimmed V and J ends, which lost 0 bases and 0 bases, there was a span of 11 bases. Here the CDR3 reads CASSPPRTVTNTGELFF. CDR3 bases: TGTGCCAGCTCACCACCTCGGACAGTGACGAACACCGGGGAGCTGTTTTTT.

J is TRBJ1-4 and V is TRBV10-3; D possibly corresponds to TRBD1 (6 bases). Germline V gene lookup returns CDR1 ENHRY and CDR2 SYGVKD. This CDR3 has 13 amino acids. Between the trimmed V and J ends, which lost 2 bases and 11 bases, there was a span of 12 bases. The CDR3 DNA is TGTGCCATCAGTGAGGCAGGGGTCGAGAAACTGTTTTTT. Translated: CAISEAGVEKLFF.

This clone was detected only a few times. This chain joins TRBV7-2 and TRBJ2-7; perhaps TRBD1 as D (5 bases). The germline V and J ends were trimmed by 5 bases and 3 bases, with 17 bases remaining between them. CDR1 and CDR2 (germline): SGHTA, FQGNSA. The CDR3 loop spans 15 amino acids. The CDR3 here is CASSLQGRQNYEQYF. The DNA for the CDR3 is TGTGCCAGCAGCCTCCAGGGCCGACAAAACTACGAGCAGTACTTC.

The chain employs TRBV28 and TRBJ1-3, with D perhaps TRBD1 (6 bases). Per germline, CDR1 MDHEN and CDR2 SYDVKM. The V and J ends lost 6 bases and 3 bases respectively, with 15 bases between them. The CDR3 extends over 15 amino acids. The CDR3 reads CASRTRGLGGNTIYF. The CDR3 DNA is TGTGCCAGCAGGACCAGGGGACTGGGTGGAAACACCATATATTTT.

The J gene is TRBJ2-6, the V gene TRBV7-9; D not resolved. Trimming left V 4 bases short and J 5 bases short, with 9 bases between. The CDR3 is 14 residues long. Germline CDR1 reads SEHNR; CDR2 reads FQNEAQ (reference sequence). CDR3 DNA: TGTGCCAGCAGCTCCCGCGCCTGGGCCAACGTCCTGACTTTC. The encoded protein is CASSSRAWANVLTF. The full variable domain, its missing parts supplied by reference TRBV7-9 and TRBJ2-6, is DTGVSQNPRHKITKRGQNVTFRCDPISEHNRLYWYRQTLGQGPEFLTYFQNEAQLEKSRLLSDRFSAERPKGSFSTLEIQRTEQGDSAMYLCASSSRAWANVLTFGAGSRLTVL.

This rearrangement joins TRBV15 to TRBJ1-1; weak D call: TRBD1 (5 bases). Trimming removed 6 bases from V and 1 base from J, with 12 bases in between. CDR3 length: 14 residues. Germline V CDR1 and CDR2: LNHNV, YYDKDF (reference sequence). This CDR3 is CATSFSGGNTEAFF. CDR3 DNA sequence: TGTGCCACCAGTTTTAGCGGGGGGAACACTGAAGCTTTCTTT.

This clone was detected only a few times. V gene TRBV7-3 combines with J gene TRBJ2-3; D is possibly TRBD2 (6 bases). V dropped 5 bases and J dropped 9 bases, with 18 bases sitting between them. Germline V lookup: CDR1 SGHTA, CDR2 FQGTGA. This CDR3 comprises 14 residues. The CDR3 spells CASSGGTASGTQYF. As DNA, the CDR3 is TGTGCCAGCAGCGGGGGGACGGCCTCAGGGACGCAGTATTTT.

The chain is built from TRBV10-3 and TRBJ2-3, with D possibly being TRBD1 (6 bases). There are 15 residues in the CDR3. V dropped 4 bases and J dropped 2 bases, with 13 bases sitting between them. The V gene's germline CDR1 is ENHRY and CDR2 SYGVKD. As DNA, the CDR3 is TGTGCCATCAGTGGGATGACAGGATACACAGATACGCAGTATTTT. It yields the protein CAISGMTGYTDTQYF.

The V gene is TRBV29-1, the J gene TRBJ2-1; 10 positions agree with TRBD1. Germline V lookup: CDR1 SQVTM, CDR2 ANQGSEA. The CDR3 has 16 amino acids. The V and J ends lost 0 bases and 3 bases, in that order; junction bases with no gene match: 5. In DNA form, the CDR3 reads TGCAGCGTTGAAGAGGGGACAGGGGTGAACTACAATGAGCAGTTCTTC. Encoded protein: CSVEEGTGVNYNEQFF.

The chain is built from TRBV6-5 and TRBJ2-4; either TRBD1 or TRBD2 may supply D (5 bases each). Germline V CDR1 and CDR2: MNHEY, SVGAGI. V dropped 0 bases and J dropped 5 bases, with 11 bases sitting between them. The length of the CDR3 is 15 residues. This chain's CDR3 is CASSYSWQGQNIQYF. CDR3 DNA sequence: TGTGCCAGCAGTTACTCGTGGCAGGGACAAAACATTCAGTACTTC.

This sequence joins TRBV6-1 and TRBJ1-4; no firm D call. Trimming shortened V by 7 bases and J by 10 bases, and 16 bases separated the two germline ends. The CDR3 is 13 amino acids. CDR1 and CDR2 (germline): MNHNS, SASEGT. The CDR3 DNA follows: TGTGCCAGCATCGTGGGATATGATGGAAAACTGTTTTTT. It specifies CASIVGYDGKLFF.

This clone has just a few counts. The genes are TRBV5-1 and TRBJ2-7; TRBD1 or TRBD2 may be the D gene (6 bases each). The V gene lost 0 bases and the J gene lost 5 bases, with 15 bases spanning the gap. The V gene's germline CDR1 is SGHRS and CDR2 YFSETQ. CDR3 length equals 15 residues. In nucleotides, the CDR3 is TGCGCCAGCAGCTTGGCTGGGTTCGGGGGCGACGAGCAGTACTTC. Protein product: CASSLAGFGGDEQYF. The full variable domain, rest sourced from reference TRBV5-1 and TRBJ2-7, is KAGVTQTPRYLIKTRGQQVTLSCSPISGHRSVSWYQQTPGQGLQFLFEYFSETQRNKGNFPGRFSGRQFSNSRSEMNVSTLELGDSALYLCASSLAGFGGDEQYFGPGTRLTVT.

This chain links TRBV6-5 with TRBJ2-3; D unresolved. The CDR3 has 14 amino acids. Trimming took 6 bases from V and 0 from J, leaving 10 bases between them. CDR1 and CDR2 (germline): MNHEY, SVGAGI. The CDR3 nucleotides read TGTGCCAGCAGGAGGACCCCTAGCACAGATACGCAGTATTTT. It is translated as CASRRTPSTDTQYF.

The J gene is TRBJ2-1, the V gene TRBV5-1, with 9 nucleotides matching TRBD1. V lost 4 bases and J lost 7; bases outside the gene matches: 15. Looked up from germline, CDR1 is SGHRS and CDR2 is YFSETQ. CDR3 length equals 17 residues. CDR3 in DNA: TGCGCCAGCAGCAGATCCTCTACAGGGGGCGGAAGTAATGAGCAGTTCTTC. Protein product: CASSRSSTGGGSNEQFF. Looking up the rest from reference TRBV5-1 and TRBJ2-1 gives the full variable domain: KAGVTQTPRYLIKTRGQQVTLSCSPISGHRSVSWYQQTPGQGLQFLFEYFSETQRNKGNFPGRFSGRQFSNSRSEMNVSTLELGDSALYLCASSRSSTGGGSNEQFFGPGTRLTVL.

The CDR3 nucleotides read TGTGCCAGCAGCTTCGACAGGGGAAGTGAAAAACTGTTTTTT. Its protein is CASSFDRGSEKLFF. The gene calls are TRBV2 and TRBJ1-4, with 8 positions matching TRBD1. CDR1 SNHLY and CDR2 FYNNEI come from the germline V gene. The junction had 7 bases not matched to a gene; V was cut back by 6 bases and J by 7 bases. The CDR3 runs to 14 residues. Variable domain in full (rest from reference TRBV2 and TRBJ1-4): EPEVTQTPSHQVTQMGQEVILRCVPISNHLYFYWYRQILGQKVEFLVSFYNNEISEKSEIFDDQFSVERPDGSNFTLKIRSTKLEDSAMYFCASSFDRGSEKLFFGSGTQLSVL.

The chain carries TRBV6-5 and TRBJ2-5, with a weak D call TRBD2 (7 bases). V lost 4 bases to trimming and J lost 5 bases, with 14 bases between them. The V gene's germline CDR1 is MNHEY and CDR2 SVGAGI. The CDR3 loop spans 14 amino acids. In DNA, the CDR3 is TGTGCCAGCAGTTTAAACAGGGAGGGGGAGACCCAGTACTTC. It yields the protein CASSLNREGETQYF.

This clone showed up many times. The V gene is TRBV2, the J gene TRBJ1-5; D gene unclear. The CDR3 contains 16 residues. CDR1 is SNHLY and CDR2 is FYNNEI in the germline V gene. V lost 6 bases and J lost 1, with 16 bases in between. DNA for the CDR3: TGTGCCAGCAGAGAGGAAAGGGTAGGGAGCAATCAGCCCCAGCATTTT. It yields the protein CASREERVGSNQPQHF.

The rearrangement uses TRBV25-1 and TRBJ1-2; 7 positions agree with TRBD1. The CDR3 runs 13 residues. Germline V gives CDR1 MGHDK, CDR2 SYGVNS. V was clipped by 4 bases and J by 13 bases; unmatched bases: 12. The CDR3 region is CASSAGQTYPGTF. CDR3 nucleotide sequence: TGTGCCAGCAGTGCGGGACAGACCTATCCCGGCACCTTC.